Listed here are 4 T cell receptor beta chains from one sample, sequenced in a study of T cell responses to AZD1222 COVID-19 vaccine. Sequencing used immunoSEQ multiplex PCR; TCRdb keeps in-frame clones, though not all of them. The sample records over 120,000 clones, approximately 91% being singletons. Sample: peripheral blood, taken 28 days after the second dose of the MenACWY control vaccine. The receptors stem from an adult who received the MenACWY meningococcal vaccine as a control.

The rearrangement links TRBV9 to TRBJ1-2; no clear D. The germline V and J ends were trimmed by 0 bases and 7 bases, with 16 bases remaining between them. CDR3 size: 15 residues. Germline assignment: CDR1 SGDLS and CDR2 YYNGEE. CDR3 nucleotide sequence: TGTGCCAGCAGCGTAGATCCCCAGGTTTTGAGTGGCTACACCTTC. This codes for CASSVDPQVLSGYTF.

The V call is TRBV5-1, the J call TRBJ2-7; D remains unclear. The CDR3 loop spans 16 amino acids. Germline-derived CDR1 and CDR2 are SGHRS and YFSETQ. The germline V and J ends were trimmed by 4 bases and 5 bases, with 22 bases remaining between them. CDR3 sequence reads: CASSRAAYASRDEQYF. The CDR3 region has the DNA TGCGCCAGCAGCCGTGCCGCGTACGCCAGTAGGGACGAGCAGTACTTC.

The chain couples TRBV29-1 to TRBJ1-2; 8 nucleotides line up with TRBD1. Germline V gene lookup returns CDR1 SQVTM and CDR2 ANQGSEA. The CDR3 extends over 14 amino acids. The V segment lost 4 bases and the J segment 0 bases; nucleotides outside the gene matches: 4. The CDR3 region has the DNA TGCAGCGTTGGGACGACAGGGGCTAACTATGGCTACACCTTC. Translating it yields CSVGTTGANYGYTF. The full variable domain, rest sourced from reference TRBV29-1 and TRBJ1-2, is SAVISQKPSRDICQRGTSLTIQCQVDSQVTMMFWYRQQPGQSLTLIATANQGSEATYESGFVIDKFPISRPNLTFSTLTVSNMSPEDSSIYLCSVGTTGANYGYTFGSGTRLTVV.

The CDR3 nucleotides read TGTGCCAGCAGCCAAGGGGCGAGCAGTAAAGCTTTCTTT. Protein: CASSQGASSKAFF. The chain combines TRBV3-1 (or the pseudogene TRBV3-2) with TRBJ1-1; D ambiguous. V lost 1 base and J lost 9, with 12 bases in between. Germline V gene data show CDR1 as LGHDT and CDR2 as YNNKEL (reference sequence). The CDR3 totals 13 residues.